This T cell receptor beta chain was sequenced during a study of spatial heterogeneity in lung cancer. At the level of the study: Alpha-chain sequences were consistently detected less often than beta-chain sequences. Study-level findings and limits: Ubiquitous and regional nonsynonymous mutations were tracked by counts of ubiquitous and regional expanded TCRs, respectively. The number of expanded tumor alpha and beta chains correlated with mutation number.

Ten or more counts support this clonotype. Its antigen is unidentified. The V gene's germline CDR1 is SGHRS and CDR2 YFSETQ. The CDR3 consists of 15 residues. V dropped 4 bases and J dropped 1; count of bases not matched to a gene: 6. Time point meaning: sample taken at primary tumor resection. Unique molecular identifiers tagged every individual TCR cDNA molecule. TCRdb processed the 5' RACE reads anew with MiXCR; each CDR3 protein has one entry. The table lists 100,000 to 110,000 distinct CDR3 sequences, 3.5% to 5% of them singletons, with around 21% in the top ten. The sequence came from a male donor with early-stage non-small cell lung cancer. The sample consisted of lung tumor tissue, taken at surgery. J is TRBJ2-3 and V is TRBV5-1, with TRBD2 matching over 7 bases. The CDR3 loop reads CASSTSGAGTDTQYF. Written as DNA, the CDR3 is TGCGCCAGCAGCACGAGCGGGGCCGGCACAGATACGCAGTATTTT.